This paragraph covers one TCR beta chain sequence. This sample was taken from a study of blood T cell repertoires in COVID-19. Study as a whole: Specimens from acute and convalescent COVID-19 originated in the United States, Italy and Spain. T cells, B-cell-depleted T cells, or PBMCs provided the cDNA or gDNA that served as material.

Germline V gives CDR1 SGHTA, CDR2 FQGNSA. The CDR3 totals 15 residues. V was pared by 3 bases and J by 7 bases, with 15 bases between. In the authors' methods: Amplification with reference gene primers provided the estimates of nucleated cell counts. Sequencing used immunoSEQ multiplex PCR; TCRdb keeps in-frame clones, though not all of them. That table is the source of V, J and clone size, and D and trimming were worked out from the DNA. The sample has 25,000 to 35,000 clones, approximately 90% seen once. Material: peripheral blood. The sequence was obtained from a human donor with active COVID-19. The donor label of this sample is uncertain. The chain couples TRBV7-2 to TRBJ2-2; TRBD1 might be the D (6 bases). CDR3 sequence reads: CASSFGRGEGGELFF. The CDR3 region has the DNA TGTGCCAGCAGCTTCGGCAGGGGTGAGGGCGGGGAGCTGTTTTTT.